These T cell receptor beta chains were read from a single sample in a study of identifying expanded T cells in peripheral blood. Sequencing was performed with immunoSEQ multiplex PCR; in TCRdb, only in-frame clones are kept and a portion is missing. This table has under 150,000 clones, more than 80% appearing once. Source material: blood. The receptor source for this set is a person aged 18 to 70 in good health. Each CDR3 is given with its conserved first and last residue. D genes are given only for firm matches. Clone sizes are given selectively: once, few, many, or a class where the clone is expanded.

D gene,J gene,CDR3 length,clone size,V gene,CDR3 DNA,CDR3 protein
.,TRBJ2-5,18,.,TRBV4-1,TGCGCCAGCAGCCAAGAAGGGGCTGGACTATCTGGTTTGTCCTCCCAGTACTTC,CASSQEGAGLSGLSSQYF
.,TRBJ2-5,15,.,TRBV11-2,TGTGCCAGCAGACGGACAGCCCGCGATGGGGAGACCCAGTACTTC,CASRRTARDGETQYF
.,TRBJ1-1,14,.,TRBV5-4,TGTGCCAGCAGCTTGATGGGACAAGGGGAGGGTGCTTTCTTT,CASSLMGQGEGAFF
.,TRBJ2-5,13,.,TRBV7-2,TGTGCCAGCAGCTTAGGATTTCGGGAGACCCAGTACTTC,CASSLGFRETQYF
.,TRBJ2-3,15,.,TRBV7-9,TGTGCCAGCAGCTTAGTAGGCTGGGGCACAGATACGCAGTATTTT,CASSLVGWGTDTQYF
.,TRBJ1-6,17,few,TRBV2,TGTGCCAGCAGCGCCGGGACCCCGGACAGCTATAATTCACCCCTCCACTTT,CASSAGTPDSYNSPLHF
.,TRBJ1-1,15,.,TRBV6-5,TGTGCCAGCAGCCTTACAGGGCCCGCGGGCACTGAAGCTTTCTTT,CASSLTGPAGTEAFF
.,TRBJ1-2,13,few,TRBV11-1,TGTGCCAGCAGCCCAGGGGCCGGATATGGCTACACCTTC,CASSPGAGYGYTF
.,TRBJ1-5,12,.,TRBV6-1,TGTGCCACAACCCCGGTAGGGCAGCCCCAGCATTTT,CATTPVGQPQHF
.,TRBJ1-3,13,few,TRBV19,TGTGCCAGTGGGCACGGAGCTGGAAACACCATATATTTT,CASGHGAGNTIYF
.,TRBJ1-2,14,.,TRBV30,TGTGCCTGGAGTATCCCCCGCCAGGTTGACGGCTACACCTTC,CAWSIPRQVDGYTF
.,TRBJ1-5,13,.,TRBV25-1,TGTGCCAGCACGAGCGGGGAATATCAGCCCCAGCATTTT,CASTSGEYQPQHF